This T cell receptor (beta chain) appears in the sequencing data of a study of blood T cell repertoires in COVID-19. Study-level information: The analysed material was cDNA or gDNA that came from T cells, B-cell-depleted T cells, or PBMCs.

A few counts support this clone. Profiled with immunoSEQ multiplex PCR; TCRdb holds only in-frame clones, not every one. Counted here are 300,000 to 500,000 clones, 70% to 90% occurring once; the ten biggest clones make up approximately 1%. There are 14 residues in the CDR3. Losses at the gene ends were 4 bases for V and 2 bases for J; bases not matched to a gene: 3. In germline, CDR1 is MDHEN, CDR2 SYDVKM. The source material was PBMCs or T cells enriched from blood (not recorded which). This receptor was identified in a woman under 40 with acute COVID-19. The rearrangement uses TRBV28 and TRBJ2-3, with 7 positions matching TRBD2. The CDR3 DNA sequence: TGTGCCAGCAGTTCCGGGACTATCACAGATACGCAGTATTTT. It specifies CASSSGTITDTQYF.